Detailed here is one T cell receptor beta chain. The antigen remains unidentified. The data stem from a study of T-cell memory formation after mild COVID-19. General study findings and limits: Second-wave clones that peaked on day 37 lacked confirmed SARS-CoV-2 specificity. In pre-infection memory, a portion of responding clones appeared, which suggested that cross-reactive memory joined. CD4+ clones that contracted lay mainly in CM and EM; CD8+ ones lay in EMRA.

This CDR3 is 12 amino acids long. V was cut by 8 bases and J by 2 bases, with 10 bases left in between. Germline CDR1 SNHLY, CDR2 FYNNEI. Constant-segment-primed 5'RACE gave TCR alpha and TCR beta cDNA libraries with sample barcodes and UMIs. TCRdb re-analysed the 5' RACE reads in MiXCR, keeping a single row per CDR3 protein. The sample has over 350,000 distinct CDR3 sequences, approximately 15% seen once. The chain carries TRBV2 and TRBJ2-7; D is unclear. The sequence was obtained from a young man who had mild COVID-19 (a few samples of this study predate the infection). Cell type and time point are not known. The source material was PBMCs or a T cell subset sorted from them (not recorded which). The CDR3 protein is CASGEQAYEQYV. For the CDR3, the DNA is TGTGCCAGCGGAGAACAAGCCTACGAGCAGTACGTC.